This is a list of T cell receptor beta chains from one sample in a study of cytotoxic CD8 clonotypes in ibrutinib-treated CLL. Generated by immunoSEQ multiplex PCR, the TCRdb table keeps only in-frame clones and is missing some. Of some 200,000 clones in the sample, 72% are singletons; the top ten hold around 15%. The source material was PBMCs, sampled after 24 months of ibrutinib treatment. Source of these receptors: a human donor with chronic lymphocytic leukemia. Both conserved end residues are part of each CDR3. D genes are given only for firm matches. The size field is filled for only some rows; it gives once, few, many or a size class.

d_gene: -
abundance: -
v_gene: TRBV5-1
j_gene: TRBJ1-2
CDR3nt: TGCGCCAGCAGCTCACAGGGTAGTGTTGGCTACACCTTC
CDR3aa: CASSSQGSVGYTF

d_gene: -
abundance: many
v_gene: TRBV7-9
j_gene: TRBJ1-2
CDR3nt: TGTGCCAGCAGCTCCACTGTTAACTATGGCTACACCTTC
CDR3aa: CASSSTVNYGYTF

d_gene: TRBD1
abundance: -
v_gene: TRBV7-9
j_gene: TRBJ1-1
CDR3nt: TGTGCCAGCAGCTTAGCGGGACAGGGGGCTTTCTTT
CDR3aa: CASSLAGQGAFF

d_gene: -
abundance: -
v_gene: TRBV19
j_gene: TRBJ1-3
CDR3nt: TGTGCCAGTAGTATATTTCCAGGGACACTCTCTGGAAACACCATATATTTT
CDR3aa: CASSIFPGTLSGNTIYF

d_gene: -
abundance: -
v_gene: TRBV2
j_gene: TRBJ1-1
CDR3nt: TGTGCCAGCAGTGAAGCCAGGGCGGGTGAAGCTTTCTTT
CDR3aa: CASSEARAGEAFF

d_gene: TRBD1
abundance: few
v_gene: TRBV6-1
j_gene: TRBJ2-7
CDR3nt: TGTGCCAGCAGTATTCGGGACAGCTACGAGCAGTACTTC
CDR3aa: CASSIRDSYEQYF

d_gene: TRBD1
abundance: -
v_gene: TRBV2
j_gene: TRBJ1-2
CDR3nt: TGTGCCAGCAGGGAAGACAGGGGGAATGGCTACACCTTC
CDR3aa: CASREDRGNGYTF

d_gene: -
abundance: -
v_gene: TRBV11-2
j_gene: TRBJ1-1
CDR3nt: TGTGCCAGCAGCTCCTTACCCCGACTGAGGCAGAACATGAACACTGAAGCTTTCTTT
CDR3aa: CASSSLPRLRQNMNTEAFF

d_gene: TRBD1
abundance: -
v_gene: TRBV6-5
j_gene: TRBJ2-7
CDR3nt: TGTGCCAGCAGGGGACAGCGCTCCTACGAGCAGTACTTC
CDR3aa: CASRGQRSYEQYF

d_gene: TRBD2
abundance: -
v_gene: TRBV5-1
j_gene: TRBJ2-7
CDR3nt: TGCGCCAGCAGGATCGGGACTAGCGATGACTACGAGCAGTACTTC
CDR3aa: CASRIGTSDDYEQYF

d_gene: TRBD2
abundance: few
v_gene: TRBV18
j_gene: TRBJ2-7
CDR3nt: TGTGCCAGCTCCCCTGTCCTAGCGGGAGACGAGCAGTACTTC
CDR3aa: CASSPVLAGDEQYF

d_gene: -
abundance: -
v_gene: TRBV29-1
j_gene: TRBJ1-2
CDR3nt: TGCAGCGTAGCCCGGGGGAGGCCTTGGGGAGACACCTTC
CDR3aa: CSVARGRPWGDTF

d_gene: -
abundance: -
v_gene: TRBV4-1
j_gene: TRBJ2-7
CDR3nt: TGCGCCAGCAGCCAAGGGGCGGGAAGGTACGAGCAGTACTTC
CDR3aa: CASSQGAGRYEQYF

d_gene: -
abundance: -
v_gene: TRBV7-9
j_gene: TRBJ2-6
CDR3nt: TGTGCCAGCAGATTTACTGACGGAAACTCTGGGGCCAACGTCCTGACTTTC
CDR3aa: CASRFTDGNSGANVLTF

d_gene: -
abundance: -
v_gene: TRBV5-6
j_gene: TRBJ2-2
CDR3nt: TGTGCCAGCAGCTCGGACTGGGGAACCGGGGAGCTGTTTTTT
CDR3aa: CASSSDWGTGELFF

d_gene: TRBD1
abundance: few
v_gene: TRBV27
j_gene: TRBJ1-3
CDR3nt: TGTGCCAGCAGTGGCACACCAGGGGGCGCCGGAAACACCATATATTTT
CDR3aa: CASSGTPGGAGNTIYF